These 19 T cell receptor beta chains share one sample of origin, sequenced in a study of blood T cell repertoires in COVID-19. Sequencing was performed with immunoSEQ multiplex PCR; in TCRdb, only in-frame clones are kept and a portion is missing. This table has 250,000 to 300,000 clones, 80% to 90% appearing once. The specimen sequenced was PBMCs or T cells enriched from blood (not recorded which). Source of these receptors: a woman in her fifties or sixties who had recovered from COVID-19.

The chain couples TRBV27 to TRBJ2-2, with TRBD1 as a possible D gene (6 bases). Germline V lookup: CDR1 MNHEY, CDR2 SMNVEV (reference sequence). CDR3 length: 16 amino acids. Trimming pared 2 bases from V and 3 bases from J, leaving 13 bases between. As DNA, the CDR3 is TGTGCCAGCAGTTTACAAGGACAGCGATACACCGGGGAGCTGTTTTTT. Residues: CASSLQGQRYTGELFF.

This clone was seen only a few times. The CDR3 region is CASTPGGGSGDTQYF. DNA of the CDR3: TGTGCCAGCACCCCCGGGGGAGGTAGCGGGGATACGCAGTATTTT. This sequence joins TRBV3-1 (or the pseudogene TRBV3-2) and TRBJ2-3, with 7 bases lining up with TRBD2. Germline loops: CDR1 LGHDT, CDR2 YNNKEL (reference sequence). The CDR3 consists of 15 residues. V lost 7 bases and J lost 6; bases outside the gene matches: 13.

The V gene is TRBV6-1, the J gene TRBJ1-1; TRBD1 might be the D (5 bases). The germline gives CDR1 MNHNS, CDR2 SASEGT. Trimming removed 2 bases from V and 5 bases from J, with 18 bases in between. The CDR3 consists of 16 residues. This CDR3 reads CASSETRRGVWTEAFF. The CDR3 DNA follows: TGTGCCAGCAGTGAAACTCGGAGGGGCGTTTGGACTGAAGCTTTCTTT.

This clone was picked up one time. V usage is TRBV5-1 and J usage is TRBJ1-4; a possible D gene is TRBD1 (6 bases). CDR3 size: 15 residues. Germline V lookup: CDR1 SGHRS, CDR2 YFSETQ. The V and J ends lost 5 bases and 4 bases respectively, with 15 bases between them. DNA for the CDR3: TGCGCCAGCAGGGGTTGGAAGGGGGATAATGAAAAACTGTTTTTT. It translates to CASRGWKGDNEKLFF. Complete variable domain (other parts from reference TRBV5-1 and TRBJ1-4): KAGVTQTPRYLIKTRGQQVTLSCSPISGHRSVSWYQQTPGQGLQFLFEYFSETQRNKGNFPGRFSGRQFSNSRSEMNVSTLELGDSALYLCASRGWKGDNEKLFFGSGTQLSVL.

The chain employs TRBV5-5 and TRBJ1-1; TRBD1 aligns across 7 bases. The CDR3 sequence is 16 residues long. V shed 9 bases, J shed 1 base, and the junction held 15 bases outside the gene matches. CDR1 is SGHKS, CDR2 YYEKEE, per germline (reference sequence). For the CDR3, the DNA is TGTGCCACCCGCCCCGGGGGGGGGACAGAGAACACTGAAGCTTTCTTT. It encodes CATRPGGGTENTEAFF.

This clone was recorded only once. The chain combines TRBV3-1 (or the pseudogene TRBV3-2) with TRBJ2-7; no definite D call. The CDR3 consists of 14 residues. The germline V and J ends were trimmed by 0 bases and 7 bases, with 13 bases remaining between them. The germline gives CDR1 LGHDT, CDR2 YNNKEL (reference sequence). This chain's CDR3 is CASSQDRSRWEQYF. CDR3 DNA: TGTGCCAGCAGCCAAGATAGGAGCCGCTGGGAGCAGTACTTC.

The chain is built from TRBV6-2 or TRBV6-3 and TRBJ2-2; 7 nucleotides agree with TRBD1. Germline V gene data show CDR1 as MNHEY and CDR2 as SVGEGT. The CDR3 contains 13 residues. V gave up 2 bases and J gave up 8 bases; unmatched junction bases: 2. This CDR3 reads CASSYGTVGELFF. CDR3 coding DNA: TGTGCCAGCAGTTACGGGACAGTTGGGGAGCTGTTTTTT.

This clone appeared a single time. This chain joins TRBV5-1 and TRBJ2-3; TRBD1 matches at 9 bases. Germline V CDR1 and CDR2: SGHRS, YFSETQ. This CDR3 has 15 residues. The junction had 5 bases not matched to a gene; V was cut back by 4 bases and J by 2 bases. Here the CDR3 reads CASSIRDRVTDTQYF. CDR3 sequence (DNA): TGCGCCAGCAGCATCCGGGACAGGGTCACAGATACGCAGTATTTT.

This chain connects TRBV29-1 to TRBJ2-1; D call uncertain. The CDR3 consists of 11 residues. Germline V gene sequence: CDR1 SQVTM, CDR2 ANQGSEA. The V gene lost 5 bases and the J gene lost 4 bases, with 6 bases spanning the gap. CDR3 sequence: CSVSQYNEQFF. The CDR3 DNA follows: TGCAGCGTTTCCCAGTACAATGAGCAGTTCTTC.

The chain uses TRBV18 and TRBJ1-2; D unclear. In germline, CDR1 is KGHSH, CDR2 LQKENI. The CDR3 consists of 16 residues. The V end lost 1 base, the J end lost 2 bases, and 14 bases lay between the germline ends. CDR3 DNA sequence: TGTGCCAGCTCACCACAAGTCGGAGGATACAACTATGGCTACACCTTC. Encoded protein: CASSPQVGGYNYGYTF.

V and J are TRBV25-1 and TRBJ1-1; D gene ambiguous. Germline V gives CDR1 MGHDK, CDR2 SYGVNS. The V and J ends lost 5 bases and 1 base respectively, with 14 bases between them. The CDR3 sequence is 15 residues long. The CDR3, as DNA: TGTGCCAGCAGTCCCCATGCGGCCGGGAACACTGAAGCTTTCTTT. Encoded protein: CASSPHAAGNTEAFF.

The chain joins TRBV27 to TRBJ2-5; 8 bases align to TRBD2. Trimming at V came to 5 bases and at J to 5 bases, leaving 1 base not matched to a gene. The CDR3 sequence is 12 residues long. Germline V gene data show CDR1 as MNHEY and CDR2 as SMNVEV (reference sequence). The CDR3 DNA reads as TGTGCCAGCAGTCGGGGGGGGGAGACCCAGTACTTC. Protein: CASSRGGETQYF.

The genes are TRBV16 and TRBJ1-2; 7 positions match TRBD1. V gave up 4 bases and J gave up 4 bases; unmatched junction bases: 12. The CDR3 consists of 16 residues. CDR1 and CDR2 from the germline V gene are KGHSY and FQNENV. The CDR3 sequence: CASSPTDRLDRYGYTF. In DNA form, the CDR3 reads TGTGCCAGCAGCCCTACGGACAGGCTCGATCGCTATGGCTACACCTTC.

The J gene is TRBJ2-5, the V gene TRBV12-5, with D unresolved. CDR3 length equals 14 residues. Germline assignment: CDR1 LGHNT and CDR2 FRNRAP. Between the trimmed V and J ends, which lost 0 bases and 3 bases, there was a span of 8 bases. The CDR3 reads CASGLVRGEETQYF. The CDR3 coding sequence is TGTGCTAGTGGTTTGGTACGAGGCGAAGAGACCCAGTACTTC.

This clone was seen just once. This chain links TRBV27 with TRBJ1-2; 7 bases align to TRBD1. This CDR3 is 15 amino acids long. The junction had 12 bases not matched to a gene; V was cut back by 6 bases and J by 5 bases. CDR1 MNHEY and CDR2 SMNVEV come from the germline V gene (reference sequence). The CDR3 bases are TGTGCCAGCAGCCGGGGGCAGGGGGTGGGATATGGCTACACCTTC. Protein: CASSRGQGVGYGYTF.

In this sample, this clone turned up a few times. V gene TRBV28 combines with J gene TRBJ1-5; a weak D match, TRBD1 (6 bases). Germline V CDR1 and CDR2: MDHEN, SYDVKM. The CDR3 runs to 18 residues. V shed 1 base and J shed 3 bases, with 19 bases lying between them. CDR3 nucleotide sequence: TGTGCCAGCAGTTTATCAAGGGGGGGTGGGTTTTTCAATCAGCCCCAGCATTTT. This gives the protein CASSLSRGGGFFNQPQHF.

Written as DNA, the CDR3 is TGCGCCAGCAGCGTGGGCGGCTTCAACAATGAGCAGTTCTTC. Translation: CASSVGGFNNEQFF. This chain links TRBV5-1 with TRBJ2-1; D is unclear. The germline V gene encodes CDR1 SGHRS and CDR2 YFSETQ. This CDR3 has 14 residues. The V end was cut by 4 bases, the J end by 5 bases, with 13 bases between. The entire variable domain, with the rest obtained from reference TRBV5-1 and TRBJ2-1, is as follows: KAGVTQTPRYLIKTRGQQVTLSCSPISGHRSVSWYQQTPGQGLQFLFEYFSETQRNKGNFPGRFSGRQFSNSRSEMNVSTLELGDSALYLCASSVGGFNNEQFFGPGTRLTVL.

The chain has TRBV19 and TRBJ1-4; D remains ambiguous. This CDR3 has 17 amino acids. The V gene lost 3 bases and the J gene lost 3 bases, with 17 bases spanning the gap. Germline CDR1 is LNHDA and CDR2 is SQIVND (reference sequence). In nucleotides, the CDR3 is TGTGCCAGTAGTATCTCCTTCAGAGGGAAGGCTAATGAAAAACTGTTTTTT. Encoded protein: CASSISFRGKANEKLFF.

The CDR3 sequence is CASSRLPGLDYEQYF. The CDR3 coding sequence is TGCGCCAGCAGCCGACTACCGGGACTAGACTACGAGCAGTACTTC. The chain carries TRBV4-1 and TRBJ2-7; TRBD2 matches 8 bases. This CDR3 is 15 amino acids long. After removal of 4 bases from V and 3 bases from J, the junction contained 8 bases not matched to a gene. Germline V gives CDR1 MGHRA, CDR2 YSYEKL.